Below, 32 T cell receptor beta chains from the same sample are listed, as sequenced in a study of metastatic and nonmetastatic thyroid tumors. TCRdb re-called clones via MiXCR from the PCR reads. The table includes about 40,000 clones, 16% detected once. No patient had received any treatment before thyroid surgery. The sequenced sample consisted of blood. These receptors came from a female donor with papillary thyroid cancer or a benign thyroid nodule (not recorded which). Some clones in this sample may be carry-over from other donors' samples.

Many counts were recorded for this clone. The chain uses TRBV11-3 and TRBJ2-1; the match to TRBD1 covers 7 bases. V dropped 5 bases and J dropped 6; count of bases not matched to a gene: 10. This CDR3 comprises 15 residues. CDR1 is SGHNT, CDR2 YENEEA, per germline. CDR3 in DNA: TGTGCCAGCAGCCCACACAGGGGCCCGTCCAATGAGCAGTTCTTC. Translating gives CASSPHRGPSNEQFF. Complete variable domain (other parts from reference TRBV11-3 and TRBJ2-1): EAGVVQSPRYKIIEKKQPVAFWCNPISGHNTLYWYLQNLGQGPELLIRYENEEAVDDSQLPKDRFSAERLKGVDSTLKIQPAELGDSAVYLCASSPHRGPSNEQFFGPGTRLTVL.

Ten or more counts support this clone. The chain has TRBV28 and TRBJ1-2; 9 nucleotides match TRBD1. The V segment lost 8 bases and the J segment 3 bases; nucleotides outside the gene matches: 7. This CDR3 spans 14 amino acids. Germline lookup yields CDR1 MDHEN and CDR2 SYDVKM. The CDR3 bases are TGTGCCAGCCAAAAGACAGGGGGAGACTATGGCTACACCTTC. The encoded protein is CASQKTGGDYGYTF.

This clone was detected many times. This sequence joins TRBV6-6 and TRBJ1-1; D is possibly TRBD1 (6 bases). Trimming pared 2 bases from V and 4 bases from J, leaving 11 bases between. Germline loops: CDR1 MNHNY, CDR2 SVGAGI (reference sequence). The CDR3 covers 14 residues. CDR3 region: CASSYGGQGTEAFF. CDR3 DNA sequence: TGTGCCAGCAGTTACGGGGGGCAAGGCACTGAAGCTTTCTTT.

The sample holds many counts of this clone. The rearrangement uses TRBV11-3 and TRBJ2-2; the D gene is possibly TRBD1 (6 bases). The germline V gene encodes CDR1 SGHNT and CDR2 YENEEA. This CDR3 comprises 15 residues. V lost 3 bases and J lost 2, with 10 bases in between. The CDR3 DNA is TGTGCCAGCAGCTTTAGCAGGGGAAACACCGGGGAGCTGTTTTTT. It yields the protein CASSFSRGNTGELFF.

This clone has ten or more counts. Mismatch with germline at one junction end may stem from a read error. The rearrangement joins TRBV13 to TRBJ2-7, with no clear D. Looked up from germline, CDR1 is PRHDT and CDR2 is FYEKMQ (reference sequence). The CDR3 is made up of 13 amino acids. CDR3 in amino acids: CASSLGSTYEQYF. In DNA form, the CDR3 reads TGTGCCAGCAGCCTAGGGTCGACCTACGAGCAGTACTTC.

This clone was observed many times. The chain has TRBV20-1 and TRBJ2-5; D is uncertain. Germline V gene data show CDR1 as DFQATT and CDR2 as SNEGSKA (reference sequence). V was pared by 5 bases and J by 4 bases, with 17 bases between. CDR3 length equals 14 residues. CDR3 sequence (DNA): TGCAGTGCTGAACGACCCCCGCCAGGAGAGACCCAGTACTTC. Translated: CSAERPPPGETQYF.

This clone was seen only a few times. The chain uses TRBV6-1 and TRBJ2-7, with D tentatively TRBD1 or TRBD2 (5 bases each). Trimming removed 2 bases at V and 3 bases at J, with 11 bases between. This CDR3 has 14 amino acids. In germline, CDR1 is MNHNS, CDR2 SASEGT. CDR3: CASSERGIIYEQYF. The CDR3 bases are TGTGCCAGCAGTGAACGGGGCATCATCTACGAGCAGTACTTC.

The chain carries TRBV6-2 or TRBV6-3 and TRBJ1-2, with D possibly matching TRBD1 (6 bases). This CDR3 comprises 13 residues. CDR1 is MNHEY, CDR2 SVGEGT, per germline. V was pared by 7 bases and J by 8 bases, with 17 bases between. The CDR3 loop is CASIGGLVEGYTF. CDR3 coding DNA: TGTGCCAGCATAGGGGGGCTGGTCGAAGGCTACACCTTC.

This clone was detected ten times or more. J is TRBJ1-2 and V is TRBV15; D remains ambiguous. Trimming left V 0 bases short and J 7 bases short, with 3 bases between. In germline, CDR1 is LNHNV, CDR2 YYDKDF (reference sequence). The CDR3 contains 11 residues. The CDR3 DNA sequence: TGTGCCACCAGCAGAGACGGTGGCTACACCTTC. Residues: CATSRDGGYTF.

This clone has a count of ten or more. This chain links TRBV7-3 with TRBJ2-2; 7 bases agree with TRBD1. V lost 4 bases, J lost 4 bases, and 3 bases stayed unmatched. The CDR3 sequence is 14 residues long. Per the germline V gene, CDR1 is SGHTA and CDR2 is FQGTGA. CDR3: CASSSTGSTGELFF. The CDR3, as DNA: TGTGCCAGCAGCTCGACAGGGTCCACCGGGGAGCTGTTTTTT. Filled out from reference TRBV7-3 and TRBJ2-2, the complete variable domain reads GAGVSQTPSNKVTEKGKYVELRCDPISGHTALYWYRQSLGQGPEFLIYFQGTGAADDSGLPNDRFFAVRPEGSVSTLKIQRTERGDSAVYLCASSSTGSTGELFFGEGSRLTVL.

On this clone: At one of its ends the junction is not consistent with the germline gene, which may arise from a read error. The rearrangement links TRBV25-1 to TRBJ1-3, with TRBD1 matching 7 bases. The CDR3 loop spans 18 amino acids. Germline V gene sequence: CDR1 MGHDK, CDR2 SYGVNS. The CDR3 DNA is TGTGCCAGCAGTGAATTGGTCAGGGGGGCGAGCTCTGGAAACACCATATACTTT. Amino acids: CASSELVRGASSGNTIYF. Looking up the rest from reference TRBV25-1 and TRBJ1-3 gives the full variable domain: EADIYQTPRYLVIGTGKKITLECSQTMGHDKMYWYQQDPGMELHLIHYSYGVNSTEKGDLSSESTVSRIRTEHFPLTLESARPSHTSQYLCASSELVRGASSGNTIYFGEGSWLTVV.

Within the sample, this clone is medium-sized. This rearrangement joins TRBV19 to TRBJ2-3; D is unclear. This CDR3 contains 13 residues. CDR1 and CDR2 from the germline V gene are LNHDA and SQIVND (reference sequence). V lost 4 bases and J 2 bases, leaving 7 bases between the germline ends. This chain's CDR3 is CASSRLATDTQYF. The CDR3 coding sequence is TGTGCCAGTAGTAGACTGGCCACAGATACGCAGTATTTT.

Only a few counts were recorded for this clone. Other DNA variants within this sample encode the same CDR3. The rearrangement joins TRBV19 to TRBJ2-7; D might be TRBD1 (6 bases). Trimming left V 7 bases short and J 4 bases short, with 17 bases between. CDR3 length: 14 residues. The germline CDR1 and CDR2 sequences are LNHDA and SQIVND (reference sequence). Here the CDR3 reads CASTTGTDAYEQYF. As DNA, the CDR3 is TGTGCCAGTACAACAGGGACGGACGCATACGAGCAGTACTTC.

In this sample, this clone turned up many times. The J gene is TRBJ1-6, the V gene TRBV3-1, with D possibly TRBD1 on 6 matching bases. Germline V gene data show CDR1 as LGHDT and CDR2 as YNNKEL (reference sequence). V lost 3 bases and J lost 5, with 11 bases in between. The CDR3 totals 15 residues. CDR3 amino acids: CASSQDSVNNSPLHF. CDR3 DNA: TGTGCCAGCAGCCAGGACAGCGTTAATAATTCACCCCTCCACTTT.

The CDR3 reads CAWSRDRALSAGYTF. The CDR3 coding sequence is TGTGCCTGGAGCAGAGACAGGGCCCTCTCGGCTGGCTACACCTTC. The chain couples TRBV30 to TRBJ1-2, with 7 bases that match TRBD1. V was clipped by 3 bases and J by 7 bases; unmatched bases: 14. The CDR3 has 15 residues. Germline CDR1 and CDR2: GTSNPN and SVGIG (reference sequence). The whole variable domain, remainder taken from reference TRBV30 and TRBJ1-2, is SQTIHQWPATLVQPVGSPLSLECTVEGTSNPNLYWYRQAAGRGLQLLFYSVGIGQISSEVPQNLSASRPQDRQFILSSKKLLLSDSGFYLCAWSRDRALSAGYTFGSGTRLTVV.

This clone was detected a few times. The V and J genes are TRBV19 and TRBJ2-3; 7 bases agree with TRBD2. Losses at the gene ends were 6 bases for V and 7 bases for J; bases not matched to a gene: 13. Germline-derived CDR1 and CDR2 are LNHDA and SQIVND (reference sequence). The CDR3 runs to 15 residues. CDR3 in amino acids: CASSQSGGRTYTQYF. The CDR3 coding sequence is TGTGCCAGTAGCCAATCGGGGGGACGCACCTATACGCAGTATTTT.

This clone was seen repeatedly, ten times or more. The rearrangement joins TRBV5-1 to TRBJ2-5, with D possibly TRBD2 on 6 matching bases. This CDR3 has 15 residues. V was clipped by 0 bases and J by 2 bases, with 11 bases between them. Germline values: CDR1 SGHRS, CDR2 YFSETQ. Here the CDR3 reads CASSLEGLKQETQYF. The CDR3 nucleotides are TGCGCCAGCAGCTTGGAGGGACTTAAACAAGAGACCCAGTACTTC.

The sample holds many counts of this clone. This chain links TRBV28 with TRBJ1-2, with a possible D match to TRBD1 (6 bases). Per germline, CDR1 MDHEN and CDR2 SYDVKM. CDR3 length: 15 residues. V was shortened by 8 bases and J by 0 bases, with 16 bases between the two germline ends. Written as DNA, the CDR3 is TGTGCCAGCGGCCTCCGGGACACGGCTAACTATGGCTACACCTTC. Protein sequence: CASGLRDTANYGYTF.

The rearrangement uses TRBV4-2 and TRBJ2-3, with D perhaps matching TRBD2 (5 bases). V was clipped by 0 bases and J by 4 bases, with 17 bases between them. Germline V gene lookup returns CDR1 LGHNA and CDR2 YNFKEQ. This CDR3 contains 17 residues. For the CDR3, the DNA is TGTGCCAGCAGCCAAGAGGAGGCAGCGGACGGGCCAGATACGCAGTATTTT. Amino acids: CASSQEEAADGPDTQYF.

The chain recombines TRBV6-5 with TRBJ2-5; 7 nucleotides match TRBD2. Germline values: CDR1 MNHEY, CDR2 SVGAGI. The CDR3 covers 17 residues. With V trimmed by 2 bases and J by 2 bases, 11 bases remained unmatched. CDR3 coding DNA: TGTGCCAGCAGTTACGGGACTATCGGGAGTGATCAAGAGACCCAGTACTTC. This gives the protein CASSYGTIGSDQETQYF.

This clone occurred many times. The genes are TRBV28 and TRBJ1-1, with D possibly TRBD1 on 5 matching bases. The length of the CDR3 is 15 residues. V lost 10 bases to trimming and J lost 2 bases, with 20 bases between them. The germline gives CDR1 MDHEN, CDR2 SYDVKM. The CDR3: CATLNGGTGNTEAFF. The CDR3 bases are TGTGCCACCCTCAACGGGGGGACGGGAAACACTGAAGCTTTCTTT.

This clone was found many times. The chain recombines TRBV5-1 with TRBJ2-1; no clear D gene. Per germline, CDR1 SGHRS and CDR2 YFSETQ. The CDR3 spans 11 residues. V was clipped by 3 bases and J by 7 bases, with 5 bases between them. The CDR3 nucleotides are TGCGCCAGCAGCTATAATAATGAGCAGTTCTTC. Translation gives CASSYNNEQFF.

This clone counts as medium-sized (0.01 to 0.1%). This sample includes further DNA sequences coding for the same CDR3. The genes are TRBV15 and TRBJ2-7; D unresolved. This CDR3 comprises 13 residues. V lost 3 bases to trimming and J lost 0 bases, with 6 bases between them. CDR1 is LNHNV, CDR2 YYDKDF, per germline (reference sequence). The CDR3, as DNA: TGTGCCACCAGCAGTCCCCCCTCCTACGAGCAGTACTTC. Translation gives CATSSPPSYEQYF.

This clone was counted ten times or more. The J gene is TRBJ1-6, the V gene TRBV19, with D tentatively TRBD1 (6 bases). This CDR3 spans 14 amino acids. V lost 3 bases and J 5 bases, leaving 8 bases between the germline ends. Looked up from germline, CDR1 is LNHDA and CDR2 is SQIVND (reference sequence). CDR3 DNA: TGTGCCAGTAGTATCTACAGGGATAATTCACCCCTCCACTTT. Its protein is CASSIYRDNSPLHF.

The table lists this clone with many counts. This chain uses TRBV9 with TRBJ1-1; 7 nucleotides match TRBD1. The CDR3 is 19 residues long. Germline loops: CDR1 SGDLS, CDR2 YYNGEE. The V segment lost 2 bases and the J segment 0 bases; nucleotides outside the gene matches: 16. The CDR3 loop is CASSVDPTGAKVMNTEAFF. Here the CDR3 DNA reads TGTGCCAGCAGCGTTGACCCTACAGGGGCGAAGGTAATGAACACTGAAGCTTTCTTT. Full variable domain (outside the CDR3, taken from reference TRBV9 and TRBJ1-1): DSGVTQTPKHLITATGQRVTLRCSPRSGDLSVYWYQQSLDQGLQFLIQYYNGEERAKGNILERFSAQQFPDLHSELNLSSLELGDSALYFCASSVDPTGAKVMNTEAFFGQGTRLTVV.

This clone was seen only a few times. CDR3 sequence (DNA): TGTGCCAGCAGCCTCTCGGGCTCCTACGAGCAGTACTTC. Residues: CASSLSGSYEQYF. This chain uses TRBV27 with TRBJ2-7; no reliable D call. CDR1 MNHEY and CDR2 SMNVEV come from the germline V gene (reference sequence). This CDR3 has 13 residues. The V gene lost 6 bases and the J gene lost 0 bases, with 9 bases spanning the gap.

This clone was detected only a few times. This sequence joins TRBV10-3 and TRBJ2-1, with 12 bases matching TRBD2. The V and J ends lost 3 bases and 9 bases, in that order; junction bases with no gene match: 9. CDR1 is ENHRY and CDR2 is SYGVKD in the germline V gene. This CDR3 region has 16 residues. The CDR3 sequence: CAISEAPSGGAIEQFF. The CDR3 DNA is TGTGCCATCAGTGAAGCTCCTAGCGGGGGGGCCATTGAGCAGTTCTTC.

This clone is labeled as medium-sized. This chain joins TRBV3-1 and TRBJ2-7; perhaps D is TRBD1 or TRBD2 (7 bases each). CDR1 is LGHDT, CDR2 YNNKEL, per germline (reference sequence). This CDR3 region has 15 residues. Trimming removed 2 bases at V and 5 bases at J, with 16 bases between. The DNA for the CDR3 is TGTGCCAGCAGCCAACCCCACAGGGGAGGGGACGAGCAGTACTTC. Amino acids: CASSQPHRGGDEQYF.

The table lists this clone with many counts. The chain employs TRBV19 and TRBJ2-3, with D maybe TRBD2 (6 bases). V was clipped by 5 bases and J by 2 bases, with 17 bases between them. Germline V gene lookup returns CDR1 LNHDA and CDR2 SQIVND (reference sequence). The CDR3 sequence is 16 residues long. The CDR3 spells CASSGGNRPNTDTQYF. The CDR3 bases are TGTGCCAGTAGTGGGGGGAACAGGCCGAACACAGATACGCAGTATTTT.

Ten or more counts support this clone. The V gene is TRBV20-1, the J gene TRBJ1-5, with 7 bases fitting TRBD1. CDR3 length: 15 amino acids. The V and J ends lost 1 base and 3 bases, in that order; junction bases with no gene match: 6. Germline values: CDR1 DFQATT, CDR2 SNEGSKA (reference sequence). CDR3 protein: CSARGLDRFNQPQHF. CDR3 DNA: TGCAGTGCTAGAGGCCTGGACAGGTTCAATCAGCCCCAGCATTTT.

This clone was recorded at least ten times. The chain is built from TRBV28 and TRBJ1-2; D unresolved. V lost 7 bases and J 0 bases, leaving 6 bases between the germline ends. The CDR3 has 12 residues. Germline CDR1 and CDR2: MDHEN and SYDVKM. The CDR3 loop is CASTGSNYGYTF. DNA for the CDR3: TGTGCCAGCACGGGTTCTAACTATGGCTACACCTTC.

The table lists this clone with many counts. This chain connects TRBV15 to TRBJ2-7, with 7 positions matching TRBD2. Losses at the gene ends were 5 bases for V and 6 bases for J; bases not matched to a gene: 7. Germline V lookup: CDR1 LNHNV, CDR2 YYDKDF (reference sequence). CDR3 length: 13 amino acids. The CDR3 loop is CATSPTSKGEQYF. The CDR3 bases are TGTGCCACCAGCCCGACTAGCAAGGGCGAGCAGTACTTC. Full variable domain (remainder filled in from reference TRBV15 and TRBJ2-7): DAMVIQNPRYQVTQFGKPVTLSCSQTLNHNVMYWYQQKSSQAPKLLFHYYDKDFNNEADTPDNFQSRRPNTSFCFLDIRSPGLGDTAMYLCATSPTSKGEQYFGPGTRLTVT.